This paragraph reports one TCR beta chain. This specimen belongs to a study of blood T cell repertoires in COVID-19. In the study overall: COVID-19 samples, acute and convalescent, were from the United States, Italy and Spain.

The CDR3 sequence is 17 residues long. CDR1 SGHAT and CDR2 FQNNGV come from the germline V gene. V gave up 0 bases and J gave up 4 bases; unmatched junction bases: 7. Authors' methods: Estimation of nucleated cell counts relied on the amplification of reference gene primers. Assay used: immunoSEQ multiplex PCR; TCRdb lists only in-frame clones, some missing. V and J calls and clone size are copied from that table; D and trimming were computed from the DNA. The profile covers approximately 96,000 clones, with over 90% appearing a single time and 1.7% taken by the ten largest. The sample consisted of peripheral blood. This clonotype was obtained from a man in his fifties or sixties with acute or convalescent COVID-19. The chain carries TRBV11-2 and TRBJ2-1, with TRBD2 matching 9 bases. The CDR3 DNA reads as TGTGCCAGCAGCTTAGATACTGCTAGCGGGAAATACAATGAGCAGTTCTTC. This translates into CASSLDTASGKYNEQFF.